This TCR beta chain comes out of a study of T cells in Graves' hyperthyroidism and ophthalmopathy. Study summary: Staff took peripheral blood when the initial diagnosis was made, before any treatment began. General study points: In blood, most of the thyroid clonotypes expanded above 0.001 were also present. Stable hyperthyroidism and ophthalmopathy were separated using 13 V-J signatures.

This clonotype was seen repeatedly, ten times or more. What it recognizes is unknown. Amplified TCR beta CDR3 regions derived from RNA transcripts. HTBI primers drove first-round RT-PCR of the TCR CDR3. Using its own MiXCR run on the multiplex PCR reads, TCRdb lists one record per CDR3 protein. The table includes fewer than 900,000 distinct CDR3 sequences, roughly 17% detected once. Patients counted as stable if ophthalmopathy did not develop within 18 months. The CDR3 covers 15 residues. Germline V gene data show CDR1 as SNHLY and CDR2 as FYNNEI. Trimming shortened V by 5 bases and J by 3 bases, and 17 bases separated the two germline ends.

The sequence was collected from a man aged 18 to 35 with Graves' hyperthyroidism. The chain uses TRBV2 and TRBJ2-7; perhaps TRBD2 as D (7 bases). Sequenced sample: blood. CDR3 sequence reads: CASSWLGGAHYEQYF. DNA for the CDR3: TGTGCCAGCAGTTGGCTGGGGGGGGCCCACTACGAGCAGTACTTC. The entire variable domain, with the rest obtained from reference TRBV2 and TRBJ2-7, is as follows: EPEVTQTPSHQVTQMGQEVILRCVPISNHLYFYWYRQILGQKVEFLVSFYNNEISEKSEIFDDQFSVERPDGSNFTLKIRSTKLEDSAMYFCASSWLGGAHYEQYFGPGTRLTVT.